Below, one T cell receptor (beta chain) is given with its context. Antigen unknown. The PCR ran on 60 Vbeta and 13 Jbeta primers. TCRdb keeps only in-frame clones here, not all; method: immunoSEQ multiplex PCR. The listing records 20,000 to 25,000 clones. Losses at the gene ends were 6 bases for V and 4 bases for J; bases not matched to a gene: 1. The CDR3 is 13 amino acids. In germline, CDR1 is SNHLY, CDR2 FYNNEI. This sample stems from a study of cytomegalovirus exposure and HLA in healthy donors. Study-level information: Inside one of the first data releases sat some 85 million unique TCRs taken from HLA-typed donors.

Study-wide points: In a later analysis, HLA-C alleles had the fewest associated TCRs, DRB1 alleles the most. In most subjects, TCR beta sequences reportedly gave accurate predictions of HLA-A and HLA-B alleles.

The sample was PBMCs. The chain employs TRBV2 and TRBJ1-1, with 11 nucleotides matching TRBD1. The origin of this receptor is a male donor in good health and CMV-seropositive. This CDR3 is CASSGTGGTEAFF. The DNA for the CDR3 is TGTGCCAGCAGCGGGACAGGGGGCACTGAAGCTTTCTTT.